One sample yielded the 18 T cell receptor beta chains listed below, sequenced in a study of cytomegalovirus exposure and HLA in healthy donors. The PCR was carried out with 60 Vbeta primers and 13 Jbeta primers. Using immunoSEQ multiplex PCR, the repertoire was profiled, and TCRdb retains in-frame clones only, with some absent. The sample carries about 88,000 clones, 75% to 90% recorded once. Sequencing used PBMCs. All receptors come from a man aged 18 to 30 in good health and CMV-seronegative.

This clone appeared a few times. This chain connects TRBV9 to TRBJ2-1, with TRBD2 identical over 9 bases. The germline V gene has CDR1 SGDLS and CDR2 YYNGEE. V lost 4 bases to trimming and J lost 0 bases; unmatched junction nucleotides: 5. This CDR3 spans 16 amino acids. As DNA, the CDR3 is TGTGCCAGCAGCCTACGACTAGCGGACTCCTACAATGAGCAGTTCTTC. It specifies CASSLRLADSYNEQFF.

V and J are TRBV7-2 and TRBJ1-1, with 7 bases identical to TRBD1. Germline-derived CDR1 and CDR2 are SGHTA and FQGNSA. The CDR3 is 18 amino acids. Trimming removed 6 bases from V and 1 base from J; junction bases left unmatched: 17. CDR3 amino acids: CASRAILAGGRGNTEAFF. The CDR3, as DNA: TGTGCCAGCAGGGCTATACTGGCAGGGGGACGTGGGAACACTGAAGCTTTCTTT.

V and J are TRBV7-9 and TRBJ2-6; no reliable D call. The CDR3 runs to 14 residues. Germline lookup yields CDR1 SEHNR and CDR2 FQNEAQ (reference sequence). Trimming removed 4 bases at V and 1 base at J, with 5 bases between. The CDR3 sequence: CASSSLSGANVLTF. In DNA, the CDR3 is TGTGCCAGCAGCTCCTTGTCTGGGGCCAACGTCCTGACTTTC.

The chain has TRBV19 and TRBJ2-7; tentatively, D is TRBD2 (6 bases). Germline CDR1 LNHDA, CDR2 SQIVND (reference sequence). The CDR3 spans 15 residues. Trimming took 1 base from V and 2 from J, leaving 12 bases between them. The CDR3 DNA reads TGTGCCAGTAGTATAGGGTTAGCGGCGGCCTACGAGCAGTACTTC. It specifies CASSIGLAAAYEQYF.

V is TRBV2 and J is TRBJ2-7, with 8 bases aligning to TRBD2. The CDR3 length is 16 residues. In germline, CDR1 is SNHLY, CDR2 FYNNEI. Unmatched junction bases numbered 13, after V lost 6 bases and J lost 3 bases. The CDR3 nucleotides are TGTGCCAGCAGGGCCAATCGGGAGGGATTGGTCTACGAGCAGTACTTC. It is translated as CASRANREGLVYEQYF. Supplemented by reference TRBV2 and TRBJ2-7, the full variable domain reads EPEVTQTPSHQVTQMGQEVILRCVPISNHLYFYWYRQILGQKVEFLVSFYNNEISEKSEIFDDQFSVERPDGSNFTLKIRSTKLEDSAMYFCASRANREGLVYEQYFGPGTRLTVT.

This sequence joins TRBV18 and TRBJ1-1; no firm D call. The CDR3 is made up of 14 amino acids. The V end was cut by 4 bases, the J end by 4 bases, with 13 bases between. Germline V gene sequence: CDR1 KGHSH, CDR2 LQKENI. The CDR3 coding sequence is TGTGCCAGCTCACGCCGGGAAGGGAGCACTGAAGCTTTCTTT. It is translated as CASSRREGSTEAFF.

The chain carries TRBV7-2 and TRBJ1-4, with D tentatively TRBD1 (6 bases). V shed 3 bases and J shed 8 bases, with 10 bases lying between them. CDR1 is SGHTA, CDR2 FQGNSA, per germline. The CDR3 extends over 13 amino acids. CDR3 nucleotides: TGTGCCAGCAGCTTCAACAGGGAGGAAAAACTGTTTTTT. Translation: CASSFNREEKLFF.

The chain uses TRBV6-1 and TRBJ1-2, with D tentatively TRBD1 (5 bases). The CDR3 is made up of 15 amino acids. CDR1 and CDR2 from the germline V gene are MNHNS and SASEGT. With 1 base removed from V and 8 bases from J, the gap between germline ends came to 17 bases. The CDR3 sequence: CASSEVPGGSRGYTF. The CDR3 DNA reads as TGTGCCAGCAGTGAAGTACCGGGGGGGTCTCGGGGCTACACCTTC.

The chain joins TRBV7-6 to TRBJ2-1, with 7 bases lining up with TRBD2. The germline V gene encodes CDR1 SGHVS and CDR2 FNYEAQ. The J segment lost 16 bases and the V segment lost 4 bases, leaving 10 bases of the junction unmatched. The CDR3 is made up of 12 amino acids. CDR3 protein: CASSYVSGEEFF. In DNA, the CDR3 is TGTGCCAGCAGCTACGTCAGCGGGGAAGAATTCTTC. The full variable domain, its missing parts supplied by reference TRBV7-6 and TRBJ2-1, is GAGVSQSPRYKVTKRGQDVALRCDPISGHVSLYWYRQALGQGPEFLTYFNYEAQQDKSGLPNDRFSAERPEGSISTLTIQRTEQRDSAMYRCASSYVSGEEFFGPGTRLTVL.

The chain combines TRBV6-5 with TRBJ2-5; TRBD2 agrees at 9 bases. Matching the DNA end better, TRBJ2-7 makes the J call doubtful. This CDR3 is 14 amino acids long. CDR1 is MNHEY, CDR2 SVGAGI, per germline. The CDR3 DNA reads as TGTGCCAGCAGTTCCGCTAGCGGGGCATACGAGCAGTACTTC. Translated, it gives CASSSASGAYEQYF.

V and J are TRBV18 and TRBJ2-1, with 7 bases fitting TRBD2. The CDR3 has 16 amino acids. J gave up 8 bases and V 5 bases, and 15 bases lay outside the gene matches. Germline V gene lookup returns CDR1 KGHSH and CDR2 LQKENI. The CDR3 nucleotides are TGTGCCAGCTCAGCACTAGCGATGGGATTCATCTATGAGCAGTTCTTC. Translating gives CASSALAMGFIYEQFF.

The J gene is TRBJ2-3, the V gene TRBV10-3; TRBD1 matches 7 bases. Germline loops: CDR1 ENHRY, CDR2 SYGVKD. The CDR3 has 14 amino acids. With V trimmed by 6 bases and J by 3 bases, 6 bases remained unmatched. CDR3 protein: CAISPGTETDTQYF. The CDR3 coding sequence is TGTGCCATCAGCCCCGGGACAGAGACAGATACGCAGTATTTT.

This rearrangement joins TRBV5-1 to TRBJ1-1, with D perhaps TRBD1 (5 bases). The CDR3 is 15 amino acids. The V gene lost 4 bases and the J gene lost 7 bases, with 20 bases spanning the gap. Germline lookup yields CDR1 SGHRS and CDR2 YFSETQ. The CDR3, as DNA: TGCGCCAGCAGCCCGACGGCGGTCCCCGGGGGTGAAGCTTTCTTT. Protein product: CASSPTAVPGGEAFF.

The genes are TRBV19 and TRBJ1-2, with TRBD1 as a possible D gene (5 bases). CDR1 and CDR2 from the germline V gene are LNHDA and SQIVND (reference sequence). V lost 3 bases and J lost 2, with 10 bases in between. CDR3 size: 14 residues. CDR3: CASSMVYRNYGYTF. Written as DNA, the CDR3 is TGTGCCAGTAGTATGGTTTACAGGAACTATGGCTACACCTTC.

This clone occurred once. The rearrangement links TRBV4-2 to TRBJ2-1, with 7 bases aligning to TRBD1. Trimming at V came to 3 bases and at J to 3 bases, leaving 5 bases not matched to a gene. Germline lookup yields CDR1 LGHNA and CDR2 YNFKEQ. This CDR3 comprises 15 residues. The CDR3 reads CASSQTGTDYNEQFF. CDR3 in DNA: TGTGCCAGCAGCCAGACCGGGACAGACTACAATGAGCAGTTCTTC.

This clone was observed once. The CDR3 is CASSQEETGSSPLHF. CDR3 DNA sequence: TGCGCCAGCAGCCAAGAGGAAACAGGGAGCTCACCCCTCCACTTT. The chain has TRBV4-3 and TRBJ1-6; D possibly corresponds to TRBD1 (6 bases). This CDR3 is 15 amino acids long. Deletions cut 0 bases from V and 10 bases from J, with 13 bases between. CDR1 LGHNA and CDR2 YSLEER come from the germline V gene.

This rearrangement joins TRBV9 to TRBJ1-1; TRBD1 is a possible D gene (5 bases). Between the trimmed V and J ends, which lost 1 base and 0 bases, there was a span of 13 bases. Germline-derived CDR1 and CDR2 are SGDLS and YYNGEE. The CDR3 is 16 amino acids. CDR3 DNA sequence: TGTGCCAGCAGCGTACTCCCAGACAGCATGAACACTGAAGCTTTCTTT. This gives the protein CASSVLPDSMNTEAFF.

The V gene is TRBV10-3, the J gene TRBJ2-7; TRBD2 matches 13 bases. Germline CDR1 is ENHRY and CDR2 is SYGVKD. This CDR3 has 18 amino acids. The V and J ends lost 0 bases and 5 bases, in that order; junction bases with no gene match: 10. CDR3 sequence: CAISESGLAGFTANEQYF. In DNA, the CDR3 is TGTGCCATCAGTGAGTCGGGACTAGCGGGGTTTACAGCTAACGAGCAGTACTTC.